This T cell receptor (beta chain) was documented in a study of shared clonotypes between healthy human individuals. The CDR3 spans 15 residues. Germline CDR1 reads SGHNT; CDR2 reads YENEEA. V lost 2 bases and J 7 bases, leaving 18 bases between the germline ends. This table comes from immunoSEQ multiplex PCR, and its TCRdb copy is limited to in-frame clones, with some not included. The sample records under 550,000 clones, about 96% being singletons. The receptor was derived from a woman aged 25 to 39 in good health. The chain recombines TRBV11-3 with TRBJ2-7; D is uncertain. Sequencing was carried out using naive CD4+ T cells sorted from blood. The subset was: CD45RA+ positively selected. The CDR3: CASSLFGRLQDEQYF. The CDR3 DNA follows: TGTGCCAGCAGCTTATTTGGGCGCCTCCAGGATGAGCAGTACTTC.